This T cell receptor (beta chain) was documented in a study of cytomegalovirus exposure and HLA in healthy donors. Overall study: In a later analysis, it was reported that the approximately 120 validation repertoires had been produced on the same platform as the 666 repertoires belonging to the first cohort. The study's findings and limits: Published work reported that the classifier diagnosed cytomegalovirus status with high specificity and sensitivity. Many donors carried some public TCRs, although rarity characterized most TCR sequences.

Sequencing used immunoSEQ multiplex PCR; TCRdb keeps in-frame clones, though not all of them. The sample has hundreds of thousands of clones, over 80% seen once. Separate from the roughly 730-subject first cohort, the approximately 120-subject validation cohort was the one that the donors belonged to. CDR3 length equals 18 residues. Germline trimming cut 0 bases from V and 2 bases from J; bases unmatched to any gene: 4. The germline CDR1 and CDR2 sequences are SGHVS and FQNEAQ. Notes on this clone: Its antigen is undetermined.

The sequencing sample was made of PBMCs. The TCR sequence derives from a young woman in good health and CMV-seronegative. The chain recombines TRBV7-8 with TRBJ2-2, with 12 bases that match TRBD2. CDR3 sequence: CASSLARTSGVNTGELFF. CDR3 nucleotides: TGTGCCAGCAGCTTAGCGCGGACTAGCGGGGTCAACACCGGGGAGCTGTTTTTT. Together with reference TRBV7-8 and TRBJ2-2, the CDR3 gives the full variable domain: GAGVSQSPRYKVAKRGQDVALRCDPISGHVSLFWYQQALGQGPEFLTYFQNEAQLDKSGLPSDRFFAERPEGSVSTLKIQRTQQEDSAVYLCASSLARTSGVNTGELFFGEGSRLTVL.